These T cell receptor beta chains were read from a single sample in a study of lymphopenia after photon versus proton radiotherapy. Profiling relied on immunoSEQ multiplex PCR, and the TCRdb table lists in-frame clones only, not all of them. The sample consists of tens of thousands of clones, over 80% of them appearing once. The material sequenced was peripheral blood, taken from a patient treated with proton-based radiotherapy. The receptors stem from a man older than 75 with esophageal cancer. Each CDR3 is given with its conserved first and last residue. The order of the fields is V gene, clone size, J gene, D gene, CDR3 DNA, CDR3 protein. The D gene is left open where the match is weak. Clone size is stated in some rows and not others, as once, few, many or a class when expanded.

TRBV30,.,TRBJ2-5,TRBD2,TGTGCCTGGAGCCTGGGACTAGCGGGGGGTAAAGAGACCCAGTACTTC,CAWSLGLAGGKETQYF
TRBV21-1,.,TRBJ2-3,.,TGTGCCAGCAGCGAACTTCTAACAACTGATACGCAGTATTTT,CASSELLTTDTQYF
TRBV7-2,.,TRBJ1-1,TRBD1,TGTGCCAGCAGCCCTAGCGCGGGACAGACTGAAGCTTTCTTT,CASSPSAGQTEAFF
TRBV18,.,TRBJ1-6,.,TGTGCCAGCTCACCAAGGTTGACCAGGGGCAATTCACCCCTCCACTTT,CASSPRLTRGNSPLHF
TRBV7-8,.,TRBJ2-7,TRBD2,TGTGCCAGCAGCCCAGGGGTGGTAGCGGGGGGGCCTCTCTCCTTCTCCTACGAGCAGTACTTC,CASSPGVVAGGPLSFSYEQYF
TRBV5-4,.,TRBJ1-2,.,TGTGCCAGCAGCTTGAACAGCTATGGCTACACCTTC,CASSLNSYGYTF
TRBV10-3,.,TRBJ1-5,TRBD1,TGTGCCATCAGTGAGTCCCCCGGACAGGGCAGGAATCAGCCCCAGCATTTT,CAISESPGQGRNQPQHF
TRBV5-4,.,TRBJ1-1,TRBD1,TGTGCCAGCAGCAAAACAGGGGAGGGGACTGAAGCTTTCTTT,CASSKTGEGTEAFF
TRBV30,few,TRBJ1-5,.,TGTGCCTGGAGTGTTTCCTCTCGGCAGCCCCAGCATTTT,CAWSVSSRQPQHF
TRBV25-1,.,TRBJ2-5,.,TGTGCCAGCAGTCCCCAGGGGCGTGATGAGCAGTACTTC,CASSPQGRDEQYF
TRBV25-1,.,TRBJ1-1,.,TGTGCCAGCAGTGAAGGGACGGGGCTCACTGAAGCTTTCTTT,CASSEGTGLTEAFF
TRBV19,once,TRBJ1-2,.,TGTGCCAGTAGTTCAATCATCGGAGGTGGCTACACCTTC,CASSSIIGGGYTF
TRBV5-5,.,TRBJ1-1,.,TGTGCCAGCAGCTCATCCCCATTAACCCCTGAAGCTTTCTTT,CASSSSPLTPEAFF
TRBV7-2,.,TRBJ2-5,.,TGTGCCAGCAGCGTTCCGGGACCCCCGAGGCCCCAGTACTTC,CASSVPGPPRPQYF
TRBV23-1,.,TRBJ2-3,TRBD1,TGCGCCACCGAACTGCTGCGGAGACAGGGCGCTGAGGATACGCAGTATTTT,CATELLRRQGAEDTQYF
TRBV7-4,.,TRBJ1-4,.,TGTGCCACCCCAGGGTTTCAAAGCGAAAAACTGTTTTTT,CATPGFQSEKLFF
TRBV19,.,TRBJ2-7,.,TGTGCCAGTAGTGGGCCCTACGAGCAGTACTTC,CASSGPYEQYF
TRBV7-2,.,TRBJ1-1,TRBD1,TGTGCCAGCAGCTTAGGGTCAGGGGGCTTGACTGAAGCTTTCTTT,CASSLGSGGLTEAFF
TRBV11-1,.,TRBJ1-3,TRBD1,TGTGCCAGCAGCTCGGACAGGGCTGGAAACACCATATATTTT,CASSSDRAGNTIYF
TRBV27,.,TRBJ1-2,TRBD1,TGTGCCAGCAAGGGACAGGGTGGCTATGGCTACACCTTC,CASKGQGGYGYTF
TRBV4-3,.,TRBJ2-5,.,TGCGCCAGCAGCCAAGGATTTTGGGAGACCCAGTACTTC,CASSQGFWETQYF
TRBV5-5,.,TRBJ2-1,.,TGTGCCAGCAGCTTGGATCTCAATGAGCAGTTCTTC,CASSLDLNEQFF
TRBV6-6,.,TRBJ2-7,TRBD2,TGTGCCAGCAGTTACTTAGCGGGGGACTACGAGCAGTACTTC,CASSYLAGDYEQYF
TRBV9,once,TRBJ1-1,TRBD1,TGTGCCAGCAGCGGGGGACAGGGACGGGCTTTCTTT,CASSGGQGRAFF
TRBV2,.,TRBJ1-5,.,TGTGCCAGCAGGAACCGGGACACAGGAAATCAGCCCCAGCATTTT,CASRNRDTGNQPQHF
TRBV5-1,.,TRBJ1-6,.,TGCGCCAGCAGCTTGGGGTCGTACGCGCATTCACCCCTCCACTTT,CASSLGSYAHSPLHF
TRBV7-2,.,TRBJ2-1,TRBD2,TGTGCCAGCAGCTTTAGTAGCGGGGGGTCTTTTGAGCAGTTCTTC,CASSFSSGGSFEQFF
TRBV6-5,.,TRBJ1-2,.,TGTGCCAGCAGTTACGGTGGCTACACCTTC,CASSYGGYTF
TRBV5-6,.,TRBJ2-5,TRBD1,TGTGCCAGCAGCTTCGGGCAGGGGGCGACCGAGACCCAGTACTTC,CASSFGQGATETQYF
TRBV10-1,.,TRBJ2-3,.,TGCGCCAGCAGCCGGGGGTCCGGAGGGAGAGATACGCAGTATTTT,CASSRGSGGRDTQYF
TRBV6-4,.,TRBJ1-1,.,TGTGCCAGCAGGAGGAAACAGGTTCGGCTCATGAACACTGAAGCTTTCTTT,CASRRKQVRLMNTEAFF
TRBV29-1,.,TRBJ1-1,TRBD1,TGCAGCGGCGGGACAGGGGAGGCAGCTTTCTTT,CSGGTGEAAFF
TRBV21-1,.,TRBJ1-2,.,TGTGCCAGCAGCAAAGTAGGACAGGGGGAAGACTATGGCTACACCTTC,CASSKVGQGEDYGYTF
TRBV13,few,TRBJ2-7,TRBD1,TGTGCCAGCAGCATGACAGGGGTCGGATACGAGCAGTACTTC,CASSMTGVGYEQYF
TRBV21-1,.,TRBJ1-2,.,TGTGCCAGCGGTCCTTTTGATTCTCGCTACACCTTC,CASGPFDSRYTF